This passage covers 30 T cell receptor beta chains from one sample sequenced in a study of blood T cells in healthy people across ages. Sample-barcoded 5' priming and a J-beta primer mix drove a second PCR of about 7 to 12 cycles. MiXCR, run by TCRdb on the 5' RACE reads, gives a single entry per CDR3 protein. This table holds 700,000 to 800,000 distinct CDR3 sequences, 40% to 45% found once. The sequenced sample was blood. The receptors were gathered from a woman in her sixties or seventies in good health.

The genes are TRBV20-1 and TRBJ2-5, with D possibly being TRBD2 (5 bases). The J call could be wrong; TRBJ2-7 is a better fit for the DNA end. CDR3 length: 14 residues. CDR1 is DFQATT and CDR2 is SNEGSKA in the germline V gene (reference sequence). The CDR3 DNA follows: TGCAGTGCTAGAGATCTGATTGCGGGCTACGAGCAGTACTTC. Encoded protein: CSARDLIAGYEQYF.

This clonotype came up a few times. This sequence joins TRBV9 and TRBJ1-4; TRBD1 might be the D (6 bases). Per the germline V gene, CDR1 is SGDLS and CDR2 is YYNGEE. The germline V and J ends were trimmed by 3 bases and 0 bases, with 9 bases remaining between them. The CDR3 is 15 residues long. The chain's CDR3 is CASSATGSTNEKLFF. CDR3 DNA sequence: TGTGCCAGCAGCGCTACAGGGTCAACTAATGAAAAACTGTTTTTT.

The chain couples TRBV11-1 to TRBJ2-5; unclear D gene. V lost 5 bases, J lost 4 bases, and 20 bases lay in between. This CDR3 has 16 residues. Germline V lookup: CDR1 SGHAT, CDR2 FQDESV (reference sequence). The CDR3 loop reads CASSLQGSPVGETQYF. DNA of the CDR3: TGTGCCAGCAGCCTACAAGGGTCTCCGGTGGGAGAGACCCAGTACTTC.

CDR3 amino acids: CASSPKSEQYF. The DNA of the CDR3 is TGTGCCAGCAGTCCCAAGTCCGAGCAGTACTTC. The chain combines TRBV6-6 with TRBJ2-4, with D uncertain. The J call is doubtful: the DNA matches TRBJ2-7 better. Germline-derived CDR1 and CDR2 are MNHNY and SVGAGI (reference sequence). CDR3 size: 11 residues.

V and J are TRBV30 and TRBJ2-7; a weak D match, TRBD2 (5 bases). Trimming shortened V by 2 bases and J by 8 bases, and 13 bases separated the two germline ends. There are 12 residues in the CDR3. Germline assignment: CDR1 GTSNPN and CDR2 SVGIG (reference sequence). The CDR3 DNA reads TGTGCCTGGAGTCCCCCGACTATGAAGCAGTACTTC. The encoded protein is CAWSPPTMKQYF.

The chain recombines TRBV6-2 or TRBV6-3 with TRBJ2-5, with 12 nucleotides matching TRBD2. The germline V gene has CDR1 MNHEY and CDR2 SVGEGT. This CDR3 region has 14 residues. The junction had 3 bases not matched to a gene; V was cut back by 5 bases and J by 5 bases. In DNA form, the CDR3 reads TGTGCCAGCAGTCCCCTAGCGGGGGGGGAGACCCAGTACTTC. This encodes CASSPLAGGETQYF.

J is TRBJ1-2 and V is TRBV5-1; no clear D gene. The CDR3 sequence is 14 residues long. V lost 3 bases and J lost 2, with 11 bases in between. Germline V lookup: CDR1 SGHRS, CDR2 YFSETQ. This CDR3 is CASSSAGVNYGYTF. CDR3 bases: TGCGCCAGCAGCTCGGCGGGAGTAAACTATGGCTACACCTTC.

CDR3 sequence: CASSFGYTGELFF. The CDR3 DNA sequence: TGCGCCAGCAGCTTTGGTTACACCGGGGAGCTGTTTTTT. The genes are TRBV5-1 and TRBJ2-2; D unresolved. The CDR3 contains 13 residues. V dropped 2 bases and J dropped 3 bases, with 5 bases sitting between them. CDR1 is SGHRS, CDR2 YFSETQ, per germline.

The chain links TRBV7-9 to TRBJ1-1; 7 bases fit TRBD1. This CDR3 is built from 14 residues. The V gene end was trimmed by 7 bases and the J gene end by 2 bases; junction bases not matched to a gene: 7. In germline, CDR1 is SEHNR, CDR2 FQNEAQ (reference sequence). The CDR3 sequence is CASTWGTANTEAFF. For the CDR3, the DNA is TGTGCCAGCACCTGGGGGACAGCAAACACTGAAGCTTTCTTT. The complete variable domain, with remaining parts taken from reference TRBV7-9 and TRBJ1-1, reads DTGVSQNPRHKITKRGQNVTFRCDPISEHNRLYWYRQTLGQGPEFLTYFQNEAQLEKSRLLSDRFSAERPKGSFSTLEIQRTEQGDSAMYLCASTWGTANTEAFFGQGTRLTVV.

About this clonotype itself: This likely comes from a read error, as the CDR3 has no conserved phenylalanine or tryptophan at its end. This rearrangement joins TRBV9 to TRBJ2-3, with D perhaps given as TRBD1 or TRBD2 (7 bases each). This CDR3 spans 18 amino acids. CDR1 is SGDLS and CDR2 is YYNGEE in the germline V gene. The V gene lost 3 bases and the J gene lost 0 bases, with 20 bases spanning the gap. As DNA, the CDR3 is TGTGCCAGCAGCGCAAGCGAGGGGGCGGGGGTTAGCACAGATACGCAGTATGTT. This gives the protein CASSASEGAGVSTDTQYV.

The chain is built from TRBV7-8 and TRBJ2-1, with D perhaps assigned TRBD1 or TRBD2 (6 bases each). V was cut by 3 bases and J by 4 bases, with 13 bases left in between. The CDR3 runs 15 residues. CDR1 is SGHVS, CDR2 FQNEAQ, per germline. The CDR3 protein is CASSLGQGLYNEQFF. The CDR3 DNA follows: TGTGCCAGCAGCTTGGGACAAGGACTATACAATGAGCAGTTCTTC.

This chain connects TRBV7-2 to TRBJ2-5; 15 bases are shared with TRBD2. The CDR3 consists of 16 residues. Germline loops: CDR1 SGHTA, CDR2 FQGNSA. V trimming: 1 base; J trimming: 5 bases; junction bases outside the gene matches: 2. In DNA, the CDR3 is TGTGCCAGCAGCTTAGGGACTAGCGGGGGGGCGGAGACCCAGTACTTC. The encoded protein is CASSLGTSGGAETQYF.

This clonotype was detected a few times. J is TRBJ2-5 and V is TRBV12-3 or TRBV12-4; TRBD2 matches at 14 bases. V trimming: 6 bases; J trimming: 5 bases; junction bases outside the gene matches: 8. CDR3 length: 16 amino acids. The CDR3 region is CASSKGTSGSGETQYF. In nucleotides, the CDR3 is TGTGCCAGCAGCAAGGGGACTAGCGGGAGTGGGGAGACCCAGTACTTC.

On this clonotype itself: Germline is not matched at one junction end, which may reflect a read error. V gene TRBV3-1 combines with J gene TRBJ2-7, with D perhaps matching TRBD2 (5 bases). This CDR3 region has 17 residues. Germline lookup yields CDR1 LGHDT and CDR2 YNNKEL (reference sequence). This CDR3 reads CDSSQEPLASLGHEQYF. The CDR3, as DNA: TGTGACAGCAGCCAAGAACCCCTAGCCAGTCTTGGCCACGAGCAGTACTTC.

This clonotype was observed a few times. The rearrangement links TRBV29-1 to TRBJ2-2, with 7 nucleotides matching TRBD2. V was pared by 7 bases and J by 5 bases, with 4 bases of the junction left unmatched. The V gene's germline CDR1 is SQVTM and CDR2 ANQGSEA. The CDR3 is made up of 12 amino acids. CDR3 protein: CSGTGGTGELFF. The CDR3 DNA sequence: TGCAGCGGGACCGGGGGGACCGGGGAGCTGTTTTTT.

This clonotype was detected ten times or more. The V and J genes are TRBV7-2 and TRBJ2-3; D not certain. Germline CDR1 and CDR2: SGHTA and FQGNSA. The CDR3 length is 13 residues. Trimming pared 8 bases from V and 2 bases from J, leaving 11 bases between. The CDR3 coding sequence is TGTGCCAGCGGAGCATGGGACACAGATACGCAGTATTTT. It translates to CASGAWDTDTQYF. The variable domain in full, with the rest retrieved from reference TRBV7-2 and TRBJ2-3, is GAGVSQSPSNKVTEKGKDVELRCDPISGHTALYWYRQSLGQGLEFLIYFQGNSAPDKSGLPSDRFSAERTGGSVSTLTIQRTQQEDSAVYLCASGAWDTDTQYFGPGTRLTVL.

This clonotype was recorded only once. The rearrangement uses TRBV3-1 and TRBJ2-1; perhaps TRBD2 as D (5 bases). Germline V lookup: CDR1 LGHDT, CDR2 YNNKEL (reference sequence). The CDR3 runs 14 residues. The germline V and J ends were trimmed by 1 base and 9 bases, with 13 bases remaining between them. The CDR3 is CASSQGVGVGEQFF. The CDR3 DNA follows: TGTGCCAGCAGCCAAGGGGTCGGGGTGGGTGAGCAGTTCTTC.

This clonotype came up many times. One junction end disagrees with the germline gene, perhaps due to a read error. The chain employs TRBV4-2 and TRBJ2-5, with D maybe TRBD2 (7 bases). The CDR3 is made up of 18 amino acids. Germline CDR1 is LGHNA and CDR2 is YNFKEQ. CDR3: CASSQARGAESHQETQYF. CDR3 coding DNA: TGTGCCAGCAGCCAGGCCCGGGGGGCAGAGAGTCACCAAGAGACACAGTACTTC.

A few counts support this clonotype. This sequence joins TRBV12-3 or TRBV12-4 and TRBJ2-3; D is ambiguous. The CDR3 runs 11 residues. Trimming left V 5 bases short and J 6 bases short, with 6 bases between. CDR3 loop: CASSAKDTQYF. CDR3 nucleotides: TGTGCCAGCAGTGCCAAGGATACGCAGTATTTT.

This clonotype has a single count. A read error may account for a junction end that differs from germline. The chain combines TRBV3-1 with TRBJ2-1; D may be TRBD2 (5 bases). Germline CDR1 LGHDT, CDR2 YNNKEL (reference sequence). CDR3 size: 12 residues. The CDR3 nucleotides read TGTGCCGGCAGCCGGGGAACCAATGAGCAGTTCTTC. It yields the protein CAGSRGTNEQFF.

Points on this clonotype: A much larger clonotype is one base distant, so this may be a read error. V and J are TRBV3-1 and TRBJ2-7; D is uncertain. V lost 1 base, J lost 2 bases, and 3 bases lay in between. The germline V gene has CDR1 LGHDT and CDR2 YNNKEL (reference sequence). The length of the CDR3 is 12 residues. In DNA form, the CDR3 reads TGTGCCAGCAGCCAAGTGGCCTACGAGCAGTACTTC. Translated: CASSQVAYEQYF.

The chain is built from TRBV18 and TRBJ2-6; unclear D gene. V lost 0 bases to trimming and J lost 0 bases, with 15 bases between them. The CDR3 spans 19 residues. Germline values: CDR1 KGHSH, CDR2 LQKENI. The CDR3 DNA reads as TGTGCCAGCTCACCACCAAATCCAGGACGGAGCTCTGGGGCCAACGTCCTGACTTTC. Its translation is CASSPPNPGRSSGANVLTF.

The J gene is TRBJ1-5, the V gene TRBV6-1; maybe TRBD1 (5 bases). Germline-derived CDR1 and CDR2 are MNHNS and SASEGT. This CDR3 region has 15 residues. Trimming removed 0 bases at V and 5 bases at J, with 11 bases between. The CDR3 region has the DNA TGTGCCAGCAGTGAAGCAAGGCAGGGTTATCAGCCCCAGCATTTT. Protein product: CASSEARQGYQPQHF.

This chain joins TRBV7-6 and TRBJ2-7; a weak D match, TRBD2 (6 bases). The CDR3 has 14 residues. V was clipped by 0 bases and J by 6 bases, with 12 bases between them. Germline lookup yields CDR1 SGHVS and CDR2 FNYEAQ. Here the CDR3 DNA reads TGTGCCAGCAGCTTAGCGCAACTAGCTAGCGAGCAGTACTTC. This translates into CASSLAQLASEQYF. The entire variable domain, with the rest obtained from reference TRBV7-6 and TRBJ2-7, is as follows: GAGVSQSPRYKVTKRGQDVALRCDPISGHVSLYWYRQALGQGPEFLTYFNYEAQQDKSGLPNDRFSAERPEGSISTLTIQRTEQRDSAMYRCASSLAQLASEQYFGPGTRLTVT.

This clonotype was picked up a small number of times. The chain is built from TRBV2 and TRBJ2-5; 7 bases are shared with TRBD2. Trimming took 6 bases from V and 5 from J; bases not matched to a gene: 6. CDR3 size: 13 residues. The germline CDR1 and CDR2 sequences are SNHLY and FYNNEI. CDR3 bases: TGTGCCAGCAGGGCGGGAGTAAGGGAGACCCAGTACTTC. Amino acid sequence: CASRAGVRETQYF.

The chain employs TRBV10-3 and TRBJ2-7, with D perhaps TRBD2 (5 bases). The V gene's germline CDR1 is ENHRY and CDR2 SYGVKD. The length of the CDR3 is 13 residues. V shed 7 bases and J shed 2 bases, with 12 bases lying between them. The CDR3 bases are TGTGCCATCATGGGAGTCGGCCCCTACGAGCAGTACTTC. This sequence encodes CAIMGVGPYEQYF.

This chain links TRBV28 with TRBJ1-2; 8 nucleotides align to TRBD1. CDR1 is MDHEN and CDR2 is SYDVKM in the germline V gene. The CDR3 length is 17 residues. Losses at the gene ends were 7 bases for V and 5 bases for J; bases not matched to a gene: 18. DNA of the CDR3: TGTGCCAGCACCTCACCTTCGGCAGGGGGCGGAGGATATGGCTACACCTTC. As protein: CASTSPSAGGGGYGYTF.

The chain couples TRBV5-8 to TRBJ1-2, with D maybe TRBD1 (6 bases). The germline gives CDR1 SGHTS, CDR2 YDEGEE. Trimming removed 4 bases at V and 10 bases at J, with 14 bases between. This CDR3 is 12 amino acids long. This CDR3 reads CASSVRTEPYTF. In DNA form, the CDR3 reads TGTGCCAGCAGCGTACGGACAGAACCCTACACCTTC.

This chain connects TRBV7-2 to TRBJ1-3; D not certain. This CDR3 has 13 residues. The V and J ends lost 6 bases and 9 bases respectively, with 15 bases between them. Germline lookup yields CDR1 SGHTA and CDR2 FQGNSA. CDR3 coding DNA: TGTGCCAGCAGTCCCGGCCACTTGGGCACCATATATTTT. Translating gives CASSPGHLGTIYF.

The gene calls are TRBV6-5 and TRBJ1-6, with TRBD1 as a possible D gene (5 bases). The CDR3 runs 15 residues. V lost 2 bases and J lost 5, with 10 bases in between. CDR1 and CDR2 from the germline V gene are MNHEY and SVGAGI. CDR3 sequence: CASSYEGPDNSPLHF. CDR3 nucleotides: TGTGCCAGCAGTTACGAGGGACCGGATAATTCACCCCTCCACTTT.